The 7 T cell receptor beta chains reported below all come from one sample, sequenced in a study of T cell responses to AZD1222 COVID-19 vaccine. Profiling relied on immunoSEQ multiplex PCR, and the TCRdb table lists in-frame clones only, not all of them. This table holds 65,000 to 90,000 clones, roughly nine tenths found once. Sequenced here: peripheral blood, sampled on day 0 of AZD1222 vaccination. The receptors stem from an adult in good health.

In this sample, this clone turned up a few times. J is TRBJ1-5 and V is TRBV19; no clear D gene. The CDR3 has 15 amino acids. Germline V gene sequence: CDR1 LNHDA, CDR2 SQIVND (reference sequence). Trimming shortened V by 6 bases and J by 5 bases, and 17 bases separated the two germline ends. In nucleotides, the CDR3 is TGTGCCAGTAGCCCTGAAGAGAGGCGACATCAGCCCCAGCATTTT. Translating gives CASSPEERRHQPQHF.

The chain employs TRBV28 and TRBJ1-2; D is uncertain. The CDR3 is 14 amino acids. CDR1 MDHEN and CDR2 SYDVKM come from the germline V gene. Trimming shortened V by 2 bases and J by 4 bases, and 11 bases separated the two germline ends. In DNA form, the CDR3 reads TGTGCCAGCAGTTTAAGCGTCTATGCCTATGGCTACACCTTC. It encodes CASSLSVYAYGYTF.

This chain connects TRBV7-2 to TRBJ2-7, with D possibly being TRBD2 (6 bases). CDR3 length equals 17 residues. Germline CDR1 is SGHTA and CDR2 is FQGNSA. V was pared by 1 base and J by 6 bases, with 22 bases between. CDR3 residues: CASSLGRGSGPVGEQYF. In DNA form, the CDR3 reads TGTGCCAGCAGCTTAGGGCGGGGAAGCGGGCCGGTGGGCGAGCAGTACTTC.

CDR3 region: CASSLDSLSAGNTIYF. As DNA, the CDR3 is TGCGCCAGCAGCTTGGACAGCCTCTCCGCTGGAAACACCATATATTTT. The rearrangement links TRBV5-1 to TRBJ1-3; D is ambiguous. With 0 bases removed from V and 2 bases from J, the gap between germline ends came to 12 bases. The germline CDR1 and CDR2 sequences are SGHRS and YFSETQ. CDR3 length equals 16 residues.

Details on this clone: Other DNA sequences from this sample encode an identical CDR3 as well. The chain couples TRBV5-1 to TRBJ1-5, with D possibly matching TRBD1 (6 bases). V dropped 0 bases and J dropped 6 bases, with 7 bases sitting between them. Germline V gives CDR1 SGHRS, CDR2 YFSETQ. The length of the CDR3 is 13 residues. Here the CDR3 DNA reads TGCGCCAGCAGCTTGGAGGGGGTTCAGCCCCAGCATTTT. Translating gives CASSLEGVQPQHF. The full variable domain, completed using reference TRBV5-1 and TRBJ1-5, is KAGVTQTPRYLIKTRGQQVTLSCSPISGHRSVSWYQQTPGQGLQFLFEYFSETQRNKGNFPGRFSGRQFSNSRSEMNVSTLELGDSALYLCASSLEGVQPQHFGDGTRLSIL.

The chain links TRBV10-3 to TRBJ1-1; D perhaps matches TRBD1 (5 bases). Germline-derived CDR1 and CDR2 are ENHRY and SYGVKD. Trimming pared 4 bases from V and 0 bases from J, leaving 15 bases between. The CDR3 extends over 16 amino acids. The CDR3 sequence: CAISGTQGRMNTEAFF. The CDR3 nucleotides read TGTGCCATCAGTGGGACCCAGGGACGGATGAACACTGAAGCTTTCTTT.

The chain has TRBV2 and TRBJ1-4; D perhaps matches TRBD1 (6 bases). Germline assignment: CDR1 SNHLY and CDR2 FYNNEI. Trimming cost V 6 bases and J 8 bases, with 16 bases left between them. The CDR3 spans 14 residues. CDR3 coding DNA: TGTGCCAGCAGGACCGGGACACGTGACGAAAAACTGTTTTTT. As protein: CASRTGTRDEKLFF.